These 13 T cell receptor beta chains originate from one sample sequenced in a study of OX40 agonist ivuxolimab in advanced cancers. Profiling relied on immunoSEQ multiplex PCR, and the TCRdb table lists in-frame clones only, not all of them. This table holds 53,000 or so clones, more than 85% found once. This specimen was CD4+ or CD8+ T cells sorted from blood, taken in a trial of the OX40 agonist ivuxolimab. Source of these receptors: an adult with an advanced solid tumor such as melanoma, head and neck, liver or kidney cancer.

The chain carries TRBV29-1 and TRBJ2-1; a weak D match, TRBD1 (5 bases). Germline lookup yields CDR1 SQVTM and CDR2 ANQGSEA. The ends were cut back, 6 bases at V and 10 bases at J, with 16 bases in the middle. This CDR3 is 12 amino acids long. The CDR3 DNA reads TGCAGCGTCCCCAGGGCCAGCTCCGAGCAGTTCTTC. Translation gives CSVPRASSEQFF.

The chain recombines TRBV28 with TRBJ2-1, with 10 bases identical to TRBD1. This CDR3 is 18 amino acids long. The germline V gene encodes CDR1 MDHEN and CDR2 SYDVKM. The J segment lost 3 bases and the V segment lost 5 bases, leaving 13 bases of the junction unmatched. For the CDR3, the DNA is TGTGCCAGCAGTCGGGACAGGGGTGAGTTCGGGGACTACAATGAGCAGTTCTTC. Residues: CASSRDRGEFGDYNEQFF. Based on the CDR3 plus reference TRBV28 and TRBJ2-1, the full variable domain is DVKVTQSSRYLVKRTGEKVFLECVQDMDHENMFWYRQDPGLGLRLIYFSYDVKMKEKGDIPEGYSVSREKKERFSLILESASTNQTSMYLCASSRDRGEFGDYNEQFFGPGTRLTVL.

V and J are TRBV27 and TRBJ2-3; 7 nucleotides line up with TRBD2. Germline trimming cut 2 bases from V and 4 bases from J; bases unmatched to any gene: 9. This CDR3 contains 16 residues. Germline loops: CDR1 MNHEY, CDR2 SMNVEV (reference sequence). CDR3 loop: CASSLPAGEGPDTQYF. Here the CDR3 DNA reads TGTGCCAGCAGTTTACCGGCGGGAGAGGGGCCAGATACGCAGTATTTT.

The rearrangement uses TRBV27 and TRBJ2-7, with D perhaps being TRBD1 or TRBD2 (5 bases each). Per the germline V gene, CDR1 is MNHEY and CDR2 is SMNVEV (reference sequence). Deletions cut 6 bases from V and 6 bases from J, with 12 bases between. The CDR3 runs to 12 residues. The CDR3 region is CASSPWGSEQYF. For the CDR3, the DNA is TGTGCCAGCAGCCCGTGGGGGTCCGAGCAGTACTTC.

This clone occurred a few times. The chain carries TRBV13 and TRBJ2-3; 7 nucleotides agree with TRBD1. Per the germline V gene, CDR1 is PRHDT and CDR2 is FYEKMQ (reference sequence). Trimming cost V 1 base and J 2 bases; bases outside gene matches: 6. The CDR3 extends over 16 amino acids. CDR3 residues: CASSLEGTENTDTQYF. For the CDR3, the DNA is TGTGCCAGCAGCTTAGAGGGGACAGAGAACACAGATACGCAGTATTTT.

The chain couples TRBV15 to TRBJ1-2, with D unclear. Germline CDR1 LNHNV, CDR2 YYDKDF (reference sequence). This CDR3 has 15 amino acids. V was clipped by 0 bases and J by 3 bases, with 11 bases between them. CDR3 sequence reads: CATSRDRVGDYGYTF. In DNA form, the CDR3 reads TGTGCCACCAGCAGAGATCGGGTGGGAGACTATGGCTACACCTTC.

V and J are TRBV4-1 and TRBJ2-1; D gene unclear. The CDR3 is made up of 11 amino acids. The V end was cut by 1 base, the J end by 6 bases, with 1 base between. The germline V gene encodes CDR1 MGHRA and CDR2 YSYEKL. CDR3 nucleotide sequence: TGCGCCAGCAGCCAAGGCAATGAGCAGTTCTTC. Its translation: CASSQGNEQFF.

V gene TRBV6-5 combines with J gene TRBJ2-1; D may be TRBD2 (5 bases). The CDR3 has 14 amino acids. CDR1 is MNHEY, CDR2 SVGAGI, per germline. Trimming left V 2 bases short and J 0 bases short, with 5 bases between. DNA for the CDR3: TGTGCCAGCAGTTACGGGAGCTCCTACAATGAGCAGTTCTTC. Residues: CASSYGSSYNEQFF.

This clone was picked up one time. Germline and junction disagree at one end, which may indicate a read error. This chain uses TRBV9 with TRBJ1-5; maybe TRBD1 (5 bases). The CDR3 extends over 16 amino acids. Germline V gene data show CDR1 as SGDLS and CDR2 as YYNGEE. CDR3 protein: CASSKNGQASNEPQHF. CDR3 sequence (DNA): TGTGCCAGCAGCAAGAACGGACAAGCCTCCAATGAGCCCCAGCATTTT.

The V gene is TRBV28, the J gene TRBJ2-7; 8 nucleotides align to TRBD2. CDR3 size: 14 residues. Germline loops: CDR1 MDHEN, CDR2 SYDVKM. V dropped 4 bases and J dropped 3; count of bases not matched to a gene: 5. This CDR3 is CASSSVAGNYEQYF. CDR3 DNA: TGTGCCAGCAGTTCAGTAGCGGGAAACTACGAGCAGTACTTC.

This rearrangement joins TRBV6-5 to TRBJ2-5; weak D call: TRBD1 (6 bases). Germline values: CDR1 MNHEY, CDR2 SVGAGI. The CDR3 runs to 13 residues. Deletions cut 4 bases from V and 4 bases from J, with 10 bases between. CDR3 bases: TGTGCCAGCAGTTTACAGGGATCAGAGACCCAGTACTTC. Translating it yields CASSLQGSETQYF.

The V gene is TRBV7-3, the J gene TRBJ2-7; 9 bases agree with TRBD2. Germline assignment: CDR1 SGHTA and CDR2 FQGTGA. Trimming removed 4 bases from V and 3 bases from J; junction bases left unmatched: 13. This CDR3 comprises 17 residues. In nucleotides, the CDR3 is TGTGCCAGCAGCTCTTTACAGGGACTAGCATTCAACTACGAGCAGTACTTC. It yields the protein CASSSLQGLAFNYEQYF. Variable domain in full (rest from reference TRBV7-3 and TRBJ2-7): GAGVSQTPSNKVTEKGKYVELRCDPISGHTALYWYRQSLGQGPEFLIYFQGTGAADDSGLPNDRFFAVRPEGSVSTLKIQRTERGDSAVYLCASSSLQGLAFNYEQYFGPGTRLTVT.

A remark on this clone: The same CDR3 also results from other DNA sequences found in this sample. The chain recombines TRBV5-6 with TRBJ2-2; D unclear. CDR1 is SGHDT, CDR2 YYEEEE, per germline. The V and J ends lost 1 base and 6 bases respectively, with 10 bases between them. The CDR3 runs to 14 residues. CDR3 in DNA: TGTGCCAGCAGCTTGATGGGTCGGTCCGGGGAGCTGTTTTTT. Translated: CASSLMGRSGELFF. The variable domain in full, completed from reference TRBV5-6 and TRBJ2-2, reads DAGVTQSPTHLIKTRGQQVTLRCSPKSGHDTVSWYQQALGQGPQFIFQYYEEEERQRGNFPDRFSGHQFPNYSSELNVNALLLGDSALYLCASSLMGRSGELFFGEGSRLTVL.